This T cell receptor (beta chain) was recovered during a study of blood T cell repertoires in COVID-19. Study overall: Both acute and convalescent COVID-19 samples were obtained from the United States, Italy and Spain. Sources were T cells, B-cell-depleted T cells, or PBMCs; the material itself was cDNA or gDNA.

Original processing methods: The authors estimated nucleated cell counts from reference gene primer amplification. Data came from immunoSEQ multiplex PCR; TCRdb stores just in-frame clones and leaves some out. V, J and clone size are taken as reported in that table, and D and trimming were inferred from the DNA itself. Of over 45,000 clones in the sample, about nine tenths were seen once. The CDR3 spans 19 residues. Trimming removed 5 bases at V and 0 bases at J, with 20 bases between. CDR1 is MNHEY and CDR2 is SMNVEV in the germline V gene (reference sequence). The receptor was isolated from a man aged 70 or older with acute or convalescent COVID-19. The sample consisted of peripheral blood. The chain recombines TRBV27 with TRBJ1-6; the D gene is possibly TRBD1 (5 bases). The CDR3 spells CASSPGVEGISSYNSPLHF. The CDR3 DNA is TGTGCCAGCAGTCCGGGGGTCGAGGGAATAAGCTCCTATAATTCACCCCTCCACTTT.